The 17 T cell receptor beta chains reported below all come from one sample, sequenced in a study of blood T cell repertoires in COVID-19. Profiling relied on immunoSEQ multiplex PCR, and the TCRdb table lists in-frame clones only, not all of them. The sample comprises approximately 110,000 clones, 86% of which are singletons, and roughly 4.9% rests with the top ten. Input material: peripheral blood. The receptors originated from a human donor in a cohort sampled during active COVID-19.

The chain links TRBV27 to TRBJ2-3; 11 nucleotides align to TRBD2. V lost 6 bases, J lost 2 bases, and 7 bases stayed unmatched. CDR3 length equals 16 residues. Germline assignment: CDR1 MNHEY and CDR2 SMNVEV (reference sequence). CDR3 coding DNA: TGTGCCAGCAGCCGCGTAGCGGGAGGGACCACAGATACGCAGTATTTT. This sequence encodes CASSRVAGGTTDTQYF.

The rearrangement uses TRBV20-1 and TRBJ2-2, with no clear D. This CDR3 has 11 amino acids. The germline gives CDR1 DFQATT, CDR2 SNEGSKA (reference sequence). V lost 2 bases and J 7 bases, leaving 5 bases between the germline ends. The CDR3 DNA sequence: TGCAGTGCTAGACAGGACGGGGAGCTGTTTTTT. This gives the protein CSARQDGELFF.

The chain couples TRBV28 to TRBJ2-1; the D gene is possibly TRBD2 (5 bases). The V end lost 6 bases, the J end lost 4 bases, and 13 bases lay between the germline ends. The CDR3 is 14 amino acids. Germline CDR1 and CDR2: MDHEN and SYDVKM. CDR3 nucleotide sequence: TGTGCCAGCAGGCCGGCGGGTGGGTACAATGAGCAGTTCTTC. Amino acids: CASRPAGGYNEQFF.

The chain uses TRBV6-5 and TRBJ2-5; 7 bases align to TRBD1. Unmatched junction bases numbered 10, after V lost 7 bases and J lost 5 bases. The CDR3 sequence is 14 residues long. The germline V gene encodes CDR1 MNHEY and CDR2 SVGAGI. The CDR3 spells CASIRQGGRETQYF. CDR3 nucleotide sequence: TGTGCCAGCATTCGACAGGGTGGGCGGGAGACCCAGTACTTC.

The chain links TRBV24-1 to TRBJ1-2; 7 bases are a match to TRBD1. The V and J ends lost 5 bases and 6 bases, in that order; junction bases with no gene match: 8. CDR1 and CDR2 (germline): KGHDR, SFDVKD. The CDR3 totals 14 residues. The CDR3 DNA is TGTGCCACCAGTGCAACTACAGGGGTGGATGGCTACACCTTC. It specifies CATSATTGVDGYTF.

Here the CDR3 DNA reads TGTGCCAGCAGCGGCCGGGACAGCCTATACTACGAGCAGTACTTC. This codes for CASSGRDSLYYEQYF. The rearrangement joins TRBV5-4 to TRBJ2-7; 7 positions agree with TRBD1. Germline lookup yields CDR1 SGHNT and CDR2 YYREEE (reference sequence). The V gene end was trimmed by 4 bases and the J gene end by 3 bases; junction bases not matched to a gene: 10. The CDR3 contains 15 residues.

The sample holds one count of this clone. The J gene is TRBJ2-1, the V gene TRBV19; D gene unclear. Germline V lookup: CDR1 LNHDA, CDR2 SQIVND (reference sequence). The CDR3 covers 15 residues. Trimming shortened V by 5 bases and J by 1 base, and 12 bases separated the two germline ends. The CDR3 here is CASSPPTFSYNEQFF. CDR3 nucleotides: TGTGCCAGTAGTCCCCCTACTTTTTCCTACAATGAGCAGTTCTTC.

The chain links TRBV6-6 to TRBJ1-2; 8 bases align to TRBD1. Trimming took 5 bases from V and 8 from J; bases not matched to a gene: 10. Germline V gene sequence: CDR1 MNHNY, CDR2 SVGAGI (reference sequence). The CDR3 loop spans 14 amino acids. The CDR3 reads CASSPGQGQWGYTF. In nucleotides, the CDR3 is TGTGCCAGCAGTCCCGGACAGGGCCAATGGGGCTACACCTTC.

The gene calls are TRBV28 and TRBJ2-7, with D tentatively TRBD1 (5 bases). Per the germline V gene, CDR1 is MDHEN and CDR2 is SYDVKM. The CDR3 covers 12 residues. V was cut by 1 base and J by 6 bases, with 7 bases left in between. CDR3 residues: CASSLFRAEQYF. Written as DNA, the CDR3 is TGTGCCAGCAGTTTATTCAGGGCCGAGCAGTACTTC.

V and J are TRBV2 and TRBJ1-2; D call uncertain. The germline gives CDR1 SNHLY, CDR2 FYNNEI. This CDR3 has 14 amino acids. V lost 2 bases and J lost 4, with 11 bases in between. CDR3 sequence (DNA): TGTGCCAGCAGTGAAATGAGCAGACTCTATGGCTACACCTTC. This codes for CASSEMSRLYGYTF.

The CDR3 sequence is CASSENTDTQYF. The DNA of the CDR3 is TGTGCCAGCAGTGAGAACACAGATACGCAGTATTTT. The chain uses TRBV11-3 and TRBJ2-3; D is undetermined. The CDR3 is made up of 12 amino acids. V lost 6 bases and J lost 2, with 6 bases in between. Germline V CDR1 and CDR2: SGHNT, YENEEA.

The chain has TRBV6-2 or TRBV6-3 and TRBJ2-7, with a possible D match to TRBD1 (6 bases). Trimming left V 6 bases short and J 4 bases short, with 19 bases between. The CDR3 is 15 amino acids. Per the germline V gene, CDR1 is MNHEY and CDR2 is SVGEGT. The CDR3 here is CASSRDRPDRYEQYF. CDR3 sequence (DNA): TGTGCCAGCAGCCGCGACAGGCCGGATAGGTACGAGCAGTACTTC.

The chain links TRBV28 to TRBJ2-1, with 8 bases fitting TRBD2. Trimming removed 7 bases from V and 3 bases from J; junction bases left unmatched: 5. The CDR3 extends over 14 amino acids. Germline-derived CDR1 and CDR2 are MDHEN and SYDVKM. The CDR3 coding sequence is TGTGCCAGCAAATCCGGGGGGGGCTACAATGAGCAGTTCTTC. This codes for CASKSGGGYNEQFF.

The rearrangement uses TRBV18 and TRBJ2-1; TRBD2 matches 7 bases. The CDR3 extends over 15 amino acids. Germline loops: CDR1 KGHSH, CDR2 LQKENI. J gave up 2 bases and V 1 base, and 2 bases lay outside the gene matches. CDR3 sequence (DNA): TGTGCCAGCTCACCACTCGGGAGGCCCTACAATGAGCAGTTCTTC. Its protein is CASSPLGRPYNEQFF.

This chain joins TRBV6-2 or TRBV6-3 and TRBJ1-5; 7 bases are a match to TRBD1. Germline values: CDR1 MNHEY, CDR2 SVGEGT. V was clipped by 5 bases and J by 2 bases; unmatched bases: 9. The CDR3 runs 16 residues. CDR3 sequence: CASSRHTGARNQPQHF. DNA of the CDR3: TGTGCCAGCAGTAGACATACAGGGGCCCGCAATCAGCCCCAGCATTTT.

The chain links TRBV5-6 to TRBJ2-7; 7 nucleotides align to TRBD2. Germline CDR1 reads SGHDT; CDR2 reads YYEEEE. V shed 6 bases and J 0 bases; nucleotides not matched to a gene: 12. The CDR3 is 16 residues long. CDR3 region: CASTALAEKLSYEQYF. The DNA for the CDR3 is TGTGCCAGCACCGCTCTAGCGGAGAAACTCTCCTACGAGCAGTACTTC.

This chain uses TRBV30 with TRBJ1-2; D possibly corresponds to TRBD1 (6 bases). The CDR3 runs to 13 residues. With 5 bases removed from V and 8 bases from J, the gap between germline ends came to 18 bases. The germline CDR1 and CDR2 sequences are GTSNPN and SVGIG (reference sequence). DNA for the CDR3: TGTGCCTGGGTCTCGGGGGGGGCGAGGGGCTACACCTTC. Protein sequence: CAWVSGGARGYTF.